The 9 T cell receptor beta chains presented below share a single source sample, sequenced in a study of CD8 T cells in Susac syndrome. With random hexamers, about 0.45 to 1 ug RNA was reverse transcribed. TCRdb processed the immunoSEQ multiplex PCR reads anew with MiXCR; each CDR3 protein has one entry. The sample consists of 75,000 to 80,000 distinct CDR3 sequences, approximately 93% of them appearing once. Sequencing was performed on CD8+ T cells from PBMCs. These receptors came from a human donor with Susac syndrome.

This clonotype was seen a handful of times. The V and J genes are TRBV9 and TRBJ2-3; D gene unclear. Per the germline V gene, CDR1 is SGDLS and CDR2 is YYNGEE. The V end was cut by 2 bases, the J end by 5 bases, with 3 bases between. This CDR3 spans 11 amino acids. CDR3 loop: CASSVGDTQYF. In nucleotides, the CDR3 is TGTGCCAGCAGCGTTGGAGATACGCAGTATTTT.

J is TRBJ1-1 and V is TRBV13; D unresolved. There are 13 residues in the CDR3. Germline V gene data show CDR1 as PRHDT and CDR2 as FYEKMQ (reference sequence). V lost 1 base, J lost 11 bases, and 14 bases lay in between. As DNA, the CDR3 is TGTGCCAGCAGCTTAGATCCCGCGGAAGGGGCTTTCTTT. Amino acid sequence: CASSLDPAEGAFF.

The gene calls are TRBV11-2 and TRBJ2-7, with 8 bases matching TRBD2. The CDR3 runs to 14 residues. The germline gives CDR1 SGHAT, CDR2 FQNNGV. V shed 5 bases, J shed 2 bases, and the junction held 5 bases outside the gene matches. The CDR3 DNA is TGTGCCAGCAGCCTATCTAGCGGGCCCTACGAGCAGTACTTC. Translated, it gives CASSLSSGPYEQYF.

V and J are TRBV3-1 and TRBJ2-3, with D possibly TRBD1 on 6 matching bases. Between the trimmed V and J ends, which lost 2 bases and 5 bases, there was a span of 17 bases. Germline values: CDR1 LGHDT, CDR2 YNNKEL (reference sequence). The CDR3 loop spans 16 amino acids. In nucleotides, the CDR3 is TGTGCCAGCAGCCAATTTCTCAGGGGTAGGAAAGATACGCAGTATTTT. Translated, it gives CASSQFLRGRKDTQYF.

The chain carries TRBV6-6 and TRBJ2-2; 11 positions match TRBD2. The V and J ends lost 2 bases and 6 bases, in that order; junction bases with no gene match: 5. The CDR3 covers 16 residues. CDR1 is MNHNY, CDR2 SVGAGI, per germline (reference sequence). The CDR3 sequence is CASSYLSGGAAGELFF. CDR3 nucleotides: TGTGCCAGCAGTTACCTTAGCGGGGGGGCGGCCGGGGAGCTGTTTTTT.

This chain joins TRBV20-1 and TRBJ2-7; possibly TRBD1 for D (6 bases). Germline V CDR1 and CDR2: DFQATT, SNEGSKA (reference sequence). V lost 3 bases and J 2 bases, leaving 11 bases between the germline ends. The CDR3 is 13 residues long. CDR3 DNA sequence: TGCAGTGCTAGGTTCAGGGGCACCTACGAGCAGTACTTC. Translation: CSARFRGTYEQYF.

The gene calls are TRBV29-1 and TRBJ1-2; 8 bases match TRBD1. From germline, CDR1 is SQVTM and CDR2 ANQGSEA. With 8 bases clipped from V and 6 bases from J, the junction kept 8 bases outside the gene matches. The CDR3 has 12 residues. The chain's CDR3 is CSMKTGGNGYTF. The DNA of the CDR3 is TGCAGCATGAAAACAGGGGGGAATGGCTACACCTTC.

This clonotype was observed a single time. The V call is TRBV3-1, the J call TRBJ2-5; no firm D call. Germline lookup yields CDR1 LGHDT and CDR2 YNNKEL (reference sequence). The CDR3 is made up of 12 amino acids. Trimming took off 2 bases at V and 4 bases at J, with 5 bases between the two ends. The CDR3 DNA is TGTGCCAGCAGCCAATGGGGAGAGACCCAGTACTTC. Its translation: CASSQWGETQYF.

The chain combines TRBV9 with TRBJ2-1, with 12 bases fitting TRBD2. V lost 3 bases, J lost 10 bases, and 11 bases stayed unmatched. Germline V gives CDR1 SGDLS, CDR2 YYNGEE. The CDR3 contains 16 residues. The CDR3 sequence: CASSAYPSGGVGEQFF. The CDR3 region has the DNA TGTGCCAGCAGCGCCTATCCTAGCGGGGGGGTAGGGGAGCAGTTCTTC. Full variable domain (rest looked up from reference TRBV9 and TRBJ2-1): DSGVTQTPKHLITATGQRVTLRCSPRSGDLSVYWYQQSLDQGLQFLIQYYNGEERAKGNILERFSAQQFPDLHSELNLSSLELGDSALYFCASSAYPSGGVGEQFFGPGTRLTVL.